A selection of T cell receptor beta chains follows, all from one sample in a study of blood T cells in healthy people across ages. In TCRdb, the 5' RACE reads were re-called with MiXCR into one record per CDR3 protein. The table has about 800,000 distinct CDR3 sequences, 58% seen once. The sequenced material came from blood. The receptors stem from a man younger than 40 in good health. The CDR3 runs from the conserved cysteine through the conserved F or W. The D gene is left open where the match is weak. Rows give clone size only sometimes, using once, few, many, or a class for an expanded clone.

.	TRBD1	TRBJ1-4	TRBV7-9	TGTGCCAGCAGCAGGACAGGGTCTAATGAAAAACTGTTTTTT	CASSRTGSNEKLFF
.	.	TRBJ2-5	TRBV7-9	TGTGCCAGCAGCTTAGCTATGGCAGGCGAGTCTCAGTACTTC	CASSLAMAGESQYF
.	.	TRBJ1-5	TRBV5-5	TGTGCCAGCAGCCCCTCCCAGGTGGAGGCGAGCAATCAGCCCCAGCATTTT	CASSPSQVEASNQPQHF
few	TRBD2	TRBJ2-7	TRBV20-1	TGCAGTGCTAGCCCGACTAGCGGGAGATATGGCGAGCAGTACTTC	CSASPTSGRYGEQYF
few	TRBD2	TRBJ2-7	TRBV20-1	TGCAGTGCTAGAGGTGGAGCGGGGAGGGGCGAGCAGTACTTC	CSARGGAGRGEQYF
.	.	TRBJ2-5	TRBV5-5	TGTGCCAGCAGCTTGGTATGGGGCCAAGGGACCCAGTACTTC	CASSLVWGQGTQYF
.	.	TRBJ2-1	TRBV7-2	TGTGCCAGCAGCTTAGGGGGTGGGGATTACGATGAGCAGTTCTTC	CASSLGGGDYDEQFF
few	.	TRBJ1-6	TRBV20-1	TGCAGTGCTAGAGATGCGATAAATTCACCCCTCCACTTT	CSARDAINSPLHF
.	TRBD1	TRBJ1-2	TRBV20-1	TGCAGTGCTACACAGGGGGCTCGCGGCTACACCTTC	CSATQGARGYTF
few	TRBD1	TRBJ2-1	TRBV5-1	TGCGCCAGCAGCGCATACAGGGGCCCTAATCAAAATGAGCAGTTCTTC	CASSAYRGPNQNEQFF
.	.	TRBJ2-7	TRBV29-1	TGCAGCGGTGAATTGAGCTGCGAGCAGTACTTC	CSGELSCEQYF
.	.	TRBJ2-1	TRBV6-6	TGTGCCAGCAGCTCATCTAGCCAGCGGGCCTACAATGAGCAGTTCTTC	CASSSSSQRAYNEQFF
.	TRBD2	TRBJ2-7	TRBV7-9	TGTGCCAGCAGCCCGTGGGGATTAGCGGGAGTTCAAAACGAGCAGTACTTC	CASSPWGLAGVQNEQYF
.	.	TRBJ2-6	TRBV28	TGTGCCAGTTCGGACAGAGCGGTCGCTGGGGCCAACGTCCTGACTTTC	CASSDRAVAGANVLTF
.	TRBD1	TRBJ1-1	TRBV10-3	TGTGCCATCTCAAGGGGGCCAGGGGACACTGAAGCTTTCTTT	CAISRGPGDTEAFF
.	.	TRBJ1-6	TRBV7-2	TGTGCCAGCAGCTTAGGCAACGGCCAGAGTTCACCCCTCCACTTT	CASSLGNGQSSPLHF
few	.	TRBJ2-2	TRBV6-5	TGTGCCAGCAGCCAAGGACAGATTAACACCGGGGAGCTGTTTTTT	CASSQGQINTGELFF
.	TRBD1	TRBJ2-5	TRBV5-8	TGTGCCAGCAGCCGCCTCCAAACAGGGGCACTTAAAGAGACCCAGTACTTC	CASSRLQTGALKETQYF
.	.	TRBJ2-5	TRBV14	TGTGCCAGCAGCCGTCCGGGAGTACAAGAAGGGACCCAGTACTTC	CASSRPGVQEGTQYF
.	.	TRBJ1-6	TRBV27	TGTGCCAGCAGGGGGTTTTCCCTCAATTCACCCCTCCACTTT	CASRGFSLNSPLHF
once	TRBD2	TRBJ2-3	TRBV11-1	TGTGCCAGCAGCCCCCCCCGAAGCCTAGCGGGGACAGATACGCAGTATTTT	CASSPPRSLAGTDTQYF
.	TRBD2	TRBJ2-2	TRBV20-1	TGCAGTGCTAGATATGGGACTAGGGCGGGGACCGGGGAGCTGTTTTTT	CSARYGTRAGTGELFF
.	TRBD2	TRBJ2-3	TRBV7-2	TGTGCCAGCAGCTATAAAGCGGGGGGCACAGATACGCAGTATTTT	CASSYKAGGTDTQYF
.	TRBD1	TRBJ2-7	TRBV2	TGTGCCAGCACCCGGACCCTTACAGGGGACTACGAGCAGTACTTC	CASTRTLTGDYEQYF
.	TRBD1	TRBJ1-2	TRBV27	TGTGCCAGCGGCACAGGGGGCTCAAGTGGCTACACCTTC	CASGTGGSSGYTF
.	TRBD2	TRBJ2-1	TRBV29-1	TGCGGCGTTCCGGCTGGGAGTGGGGGGGGACACAATGAGCAGTTCTTC	CGVPAGSGGGHNEQFF